This T cell receptor beta chain was sequenced during a study of blood T cell repertoires in COVID-19. TCRdb's copy holds only in-frame clones and misses some; the assay was immunoSEQ multiplex PCR. The sample yields fewer than 40,000 clones, about 91% seen once. In germline, CDR1 is LNHDA, CDR2 SQIVND (reference sequence). Trimming took off 3 bases at V and 5 bases at J, with 10 bases between the two ends. The CDR3 contains 13 residues. This chain joins TRBV19 and TRBJ2-5; weak D call: TRBD1 (6 bases). Specimen: peripheral blood. This clonotype was obtained from a human donor in a cohort sampled during active COVID-19. The CDR3 DNA sequence: TGTGCCAGTAGTATTGGACAGTGGGAGACCCAGTACTTC. It codes for CASSIGQWETQYF. The whole variable domain, remainder taken from reference TRBV19 and TRBJ2-5, is DGGITQSPKYLFRKEGQNVTLSCEQNLNHDAMYWYRQDPGQGLRLIYYSQIVNDFQKGDIAEGYSVSREKKESFPLTVTSAQKNPTAFYLCASSIGQWETQYFGPGTRLLVL.